The 11 T cell receptor beta chains below were found in one sample sequenced in a study of spatial heterogeneity in lung cancer. TCRdb re-called the 5' RACE reads with MiXCR, one entry per CDR3 protein. The data show more than 85,000 distinct CDR3 sequences, approximately 8.6% seen once. Time point described: sample taken at primary tumor resection. Without sorting, whole RNA was sequenced from tumor, nontumor lung or frozen PBMC. Sequencing was performed on PBMCs, taken at surgery. These receptors all come from a male donor with early-stage non-small cell lung cancer.

This chain links TRBV3-1 with TRBJ2-5; TRBD2 agrees at 7 bases. With V trimmed by 4 bases and J by 2 bases, 4 bases remained unmatched. Germline CDR1 and CDR2: LGHDT and YNNKEL (reference sequence). The CDR3 has 14 amino acids. As DNA, the CDR3 is TGTGCCAGCAGCCCTGGACTAGGTCAAGAGACCCAGTACTTC. The encoded protein is CASSPGLGQETQYF.

This chain connects TRBV10-3 to TRBJ2-5; the D is unclear. Trimming pared 8 bases from V and 2 bases from J, leaving 3 bases between. Germline assignment: CDR1 ENHRY and CDR2 SYGVKD. The CDR3 is 10 amino acids. For the CDR3, the DNA is TGTGCCATCGGACAAGAGACCCAGTACTTC. It yields the protein CAIGQETQYF.

This clonotype was found many times. The rearrangement uses TRBV3-1 and TRBJ1-2; D is possibly TRBD1 (5 bases). Germline CDR1 and CDR2: LGHDT and YNNKEL (reference sequence). Trimming cost V 4 bases and J 4 bases, with 19 bases left between them. This CDR3 has 16 amino acids. DNA for the CDR3: TGTGCCAGCAGCCCAAGAGATCCCGGGACGATCTATGGCTACACCTTC. This encodes CASSPRDPGTIYGYTF.

V is TRBV5-1 and J is TRBJ2-1, with 11 bases matching TRBD2. The CDR3 sequence is 16 residues long. Germline loops: CDR1 SGHRS, CDR2 YFSETQ. J gave up 6 bases and V 0 bases, and 5 bases lay outside the gene matches. Here the CDR3 reads CASSLGSSGGPNEQFF. CDR3 nucleotides: TGCGCCAGCAGCTTGGGATCTAGCGGGGGGCCCAATGAGCAGTTCTTC.

This clonotype has ten or more counts. The chain has TRBV5-1 and TRBJ1-4, with D unresolved. The V and J ends lost 0 bases and 0 bases respectively, with 12 bases between them. The CDR3 covers 17 residues. Germline V CDR1 and CDR2: SGHRS, YFSETQ. This CDR3 reads CASSLDLGRATNEKLFF. CDR3 nucleotides: TGCGCCAGCAGCTTGGATCTAGGGCGAGCAACTAATGAAAAACTGTTTTTT.

The chain employs TRBV6-5 and TRBJ2-5; either TRBD1 or TRBD2 may supply D (5 bases each). Germline values: CDR1 MNHEY, CDR2 SVGAGI. The V gene lost 8 bases and the J gene lost 5 bases, with 15 bases spanning the gap. This CDR3 is 13 amino acids long. The CDR3 sequence is CASAAGTKETQYF. As DNA, the CDR3 is TGTGCCAGCGCTGCCGGGACGAAGGAGACCCAGTACTTC.

The chain recombines TRBV7-2 with TRBJ2-3, with TRBD2 as a possible D gene (7 bases). The V end was cut by 5 bases, the J end by 4 bases, with 19 bases between. The CDR3 spans 16 residues. CDR1 SGHTA and CDR2 FQGNSA come from the germline V gene. In DNA form, the CDR3 reads TGTGCCAGCAGCCCCCGGAAGGGGGGGGCTGCAGATACGCAGTATTTT. It specifies CASSPRKGGAADTQYF.

There are many counts of this clonotype. J is TRBJ2-3 and V is TRBV19, with D possibly being TRBD2 (5 bases). The CDR3 consists of 16 residues. Germline V gives CDR1 LNHDA, CDR2 SQIVND (reference sequence). Trimming took 5 bases from V and 6 from J, leaving 21 bases between them. Written as DNA, the CDR3 is TGTGCCAGTAGTGGCTTGAGGGCAGCATCTTATGATACGCAGTATTTT. Its protein is CASSGLRAASYDTQYF.

The genes are TRBV6-5 and TRBJ2-2; D call uncertain. The CDR3 has 13 amino acids. Germline values: CDR1 MNHEY, CDR2 SVGAGI. V lost 7 bases and J 0 bases, leaving 6 bases between the germline ends. CDR3 bases: TGTGCCAGCACGGACCCGAACACCGGGGAGCTGTTTTTT. This gives the protein CASTDPNTGELFF.

The chain recombines TRBV9 with TRBJ2-2, with 12 bases aligning to TRBD1. The CDR3 is made up of 21 amino acids. Germline V gives CDR1 SGDLS, CDR2 YYNGEE. V gave up 4 bases and J gave up 2 bases; unmatched junction bases: 18. This chain's CDR3 is CASSQTTRDRGLFLNTGELFF. Written as DNA, the CDR3 is TGTGCCAGCAGCCAAACCACCCGGGACAGGGGGCTATTCCTAAACACCGGGGAGCTGTTTTTT. The full variable domain, in which reference TRBV9 and TRBJ2-2 provide the parts outside the CDR3, is DSGVTQTPKHLITATGQRVTLRCSPRSGDLSVYWYQQSLDQGLQFLIQYYNGEERAKGNILERFSAQQFPDLHSELNLSSLELGDSALYFCASSQTTRDRGLFLNTGELFFGEGSRLTVL.

The gene calls are TRBV20-1 and TRBJ2-1, with TRBD2 matching over 9 bases. This CDR3 comprises 14 residues. Germline V gene lookup returns CDR1 DFQATT and CDR2 SNEGSKA (reference sequence). The J segment lost 6 bases and the V segment lost 6 bases, leaving 9 bases of the junction unmatched. The CDR3 loop is CSARRLAGFNEQFF. Written as DNA, the CDR3 is TGCAGTGCCAGAAGGCTAGCGGGGTTCAATGAGCAGTTCTTC.